This T cell receptor (beta chain) came from a study of shared clonotypes between healthy human individuals. CD8 cells regarded as naive lacked CD45RO, were positively chosen for CCR7, and omitted terminally differentiated effector memory CD45RA+ cells. Data came from immunoSEQ multiplex PCR; TCRdb stores just in-frame clones and leaves some out. Here the sample spans some 2.1 million clones, 93% being singletons. V was shortened by 9 bases and J by 3 bases, with 17 bases between the two germline ends. The CDR3 has 14 residues. The germline V gene has CDR1 SNHLY and CDR2 FYNNEI. The origin of this receptor is a man aged 18 to 29 in good health. Some clones in this sample may be carry-over from other donors' samples. The genes are TRBV2 and TRBJ1-2; no firm D call. Specimen: naive CD8+ T cells from PBMCs. The CDR3 DNA is TGTGCCAGGGACCGCCGGGGATCGGACTATGGCTACACCTTC. Protein: CARDRRGSDYGYTF.